This is a list of T cell receptor beta chains from one sample in a study of blood T cell repertoires in COVID-19. Sequencing used immunoSEQ multiplex PCR; TCRdb keeps in-frame clones, though not all of them. The profile covers approximately 94,000 clones, with around 84% appearing a single time and roughly 25% taken by the ten largest. Sample: peripheral blood. The origin of the receptors is a man between 60 and 75 years old with acute or convalescent COVID-19. Both conserved end residues are trimmed from each CDR3. D genes are given only for firm matches.

>TRBV9|-|TRBJ1-2
ASSPLTRGLTPDGYT
>TRBV6-2/TRBV6-3|TRBD1|TRBJ2-3
ASSPPPGGYGDTQY
>TRBV7-2|-|TRBJ1-3
ASSLGTDPTRRSGNTIY
>TRBV29-1|TRBD2|TRBJ2-5
SVEGQRGRRETQY
>TRBV18|TRBD1|TRBJ2-7
ASSWDRVNEQY
>TRBV6-5|-|TRBJ2-3
ASSYRQGTDTQY
>TRBV28|-|TRBJ2-5
ASSLRGQQETQY
>TRBV4-1|TRBD1|TRBJ1-5
ASSRDTGGAHQPQH
>TRBV4-1|-|TRBJ1-2
ASSQEVAGGWYGYT
>TRBV7-2|-|TRBJ1-1
ASSPFGKNTEAF
>TRBV4-2|-|TRBJ1-2
ASSQDLGVGYGYT
>TRBV7-6|-|TRBJ2-1
ASSVGTALGNEQF
>TRBV7-2|TRBD2|TRBJ2-1
ASSFDAAAGGSYNEQF
>TRBV4-1|-|TRBJ2-5
ASSQDRLAETQY
>TRBV5-4|-|TRBJ2-3
ASSLASTDTQY
>TRBV28|TRBD2|TRBJ2-5
ASSLRRTSGGRGETQY
>TRBV5-6|-|TRBJ1-2
ASSSIDTGVYGYT
>TRBV12-3/TRBV12-4|-|TRBJ2-1
ASSFSGNEQF
>TRBV3-1/TRBV3-2|TRBD1|TRBJ1-2
ASSQDLSQGARGYT
>TRBV6-2/TRBV6-3|TRBD1|TRBJ2-2
ASSYGTGRTGELF
>TRBV28|TRBD1|TRBJ2-4
ASSPLRQGAKNIQY
>TRBV11-2|-|TRBJ1-2
ASSSRGSGYT
>TRBV2|-|TRBJ1-1
ASSEYVGQPGTEAF
>TRBV7-3|-|TRBJ2-7
ASSLSSQGSYEQY
>TRBV24-1|TRBD1|TRBJ1-2
ATSDSPVDRVGGYT
>TRBV2|TRBD2|TRBJ2-5
ASRAGTSGGARAQETQY
>TRBV3-1/TRBV3-2|TRBD1|TRBJ1-3
ASSQLATGQASGNTIY
>TRBV4-3|TRBD1|TRBJ1-6
ASSQQYTGVGNSPLH
>TRBV19|-|TRBJ1-2
ATASGRGSYGYT
>TRBV6-6|-|TRBJ2-7
ASSVRDSYEQY
>TRBV7-2|TRBD2|TRBJ2-3
ASSLAPTSGTDTQY
>TRBV6-4|TRBD2|TRBJ2-1
ASSESGGSYNEQF
>TRBV28|-|TRBJ2-5
ASSAGKETQY
>TRBV2|-|TRBJ1-6
ASRRTGSYNSPLH